These 27 T cell receptor beta chains share one sample of origin, sequenced in a study of Graves' ophthalmopathy and Graves' hyperthyroidism. Beta-chain TCR CDR3 regions were amplified from RNA transcripts. An opening RT-PCR round employed HTBI primers and preceded a second-round multiplex PCR. TCRdb re-analysed the multiplex PCR reads in MiXCR, keeping a single row per CDR3 protein. Of about 400,000 distinct CDR3 sequences in the sample, 15% to 20% were seen once. Material: peripheral blood. Receptors originate from a woman younger than 35 with Graves' ophthalmopathy.

Ten or more counts support this clonotype. The chain is built from TRBV29-1 and TRBJ1-1; tentative D call: TRBD1 (6 bases). The V and J ends lost 2 bases and 4 bases respectively, with 11 bases between them. The CDR3 contains 13 residues. Germline CDR1 is SQVTM and CDR2 is ANQGSEA. CDR3 DNA: TGCAGCGTTGAAATGGGGGCTGCCACTGAAGCTTTCTTT. Residues: CSVEMGAATEAFF.

The table lists this clonotype with many counts. V and J are TRBV27 and TRBJ2-5; 7 nucleotides align to TRBD1. Per the germline V gene, CDR1 is MNHEY and CDR2 is SMNVEV (reference sequence). This CDR3 contains 15 residues. Trimming took 0 bases from V and 1 from J; bases not matched to a gene: 2. The CDR3 loop reads CASSLSRGRQETQYF. CDR3 DNA sequence: TGTGCCAGCAGTTTATCGAGGGGGCGCCAAGAGACCCAGTACTTC.

This clonotype was recorded at least ten times. The chain uses TRBV15 and TRBJ1-3, with a weak D call TRBD1 (6 bases). The CDR3 is 14 residues long. Germline assignment: CDR1 LNHNV and CDR2 YYDKDF (reference sequence). V lost 1 base and J 11 bases, leaving 15 bases between the germline ends. The CDR3 bases are TGTGCCACCAGCAGAGTCGGGGGCTCGTCGGCCATATATTTT. As protein: CATSRVGGSSAIYF.

The V and J genes are TRBV19 and TRBJ2-7; a possible D gene is TRBD1 (6 bases). The CDR3 runs 14 residues. Deletions cut 1 base from V and 6 bases from J, with 13 bases between. Looked up from germline, CDR1 is LNHDA and CDR2 is SQIVND (reference sequence). The DNA of the CDR3 is TGTGCCAGTAGTATAGCTACAGGGTTCGGCGAGCAGTACTTC. Protein: CASSIATGFGEQYF.

Ten or more counts support this clonotype. The V gene is TRBV20-1, the J gene TRBJ2-2, with 12 bases fitting TRBD2. J gave up 5 bases and V 0 bases, and 4 bases lay outside the gene matches. Germline assignment: CDR1 DFQATT and CDR2 SNEGSKA (reference sequence). The CDR3 loop spans 16 amino acids. CDR3 sequence reads: CSARDLAGGRTGELFF. The DNA for the CDR3 is TGCAGTGCTAGAGATCTAGCGGGGGGGAGGACCGGGGAGCTGTTTTTT.

This clonotype showed up many times. This rearrangement joins TRBV5-5 to TRBJ2-7; TRBD2 matches at 12 bases. CDR1 is SGHKS and CDR2 is YYEKEE in the germline V gene (reference sequence). V lost 4 bases to trimming and J lost 6 bases; unmatched junction nucleotides: 5. This CDR3 has 14 residues. The DNA of the CDR3 is TGTGCCAGCAGCCTATGGACTAGCGGGACCGAGCAGTACTTC. It specifies CASSLWTSGTEQYF.

This clonotype occurred many times. The genes are TRBV10-3 and TRBJ2-2; D may be TRBD2 (5 bases). This CDR3 region has 16 residues. Looked up from germline, CDR1 is ENHRY and CDR2 is SYGVKD. Trimming removed 8 bases from V and 1 base from J, with 17 bases in between. The CDR3 region has the DNA TGTGCCATCCTTAGAGGAGCGGCTCAGAACACCGGGGAGCTGTTTTTT. It translates to CAILRGAAQNTGELFF.

The sample holds many counts of this clonotype. The genes are TRBV27 and TRBJ2-5; D gene uncertain. The germline gives CDR1 MNHEY, CDR2 SMNVEV (reference sequence). CDR3 length: 17 residues. Deletions cut 2 bases from V and 0 bases from J, with 16 bases between. The CDR3 region has the DNA TGTGCCAGCAGTTTAACGGGTCTTCAGTTGTACCAAGAGACCCAGTACTTC. Translation: CASSLTGLQLYQETQYF.

This clonotype occurred many times. The rearrangement uses TRBV19 and TRBJ2-2, with D maybe TRBD1 (6 bases). With 8 bases removed from V and 6 bases from J, the gap between germline ends came to 13 bases. Per germline, CDR1 LNHDA and CDR2 SQIVND (reference sequence). The CDR3 sequence is 13 residues long. CDR3 bases: TGTGCCAGTGCGTCAGGGGCCCCCGGGGAGCTGTTTTTT. Its translation: CASASGAPGELFF.

In its sample, this clonotype was seen many times. The rearrangement joins TRBV20-1 to TRBJ2-7, with 10 bases that match TRBD1. CDR1 DFQATT and CDR2 SNEGSKA come from the germline V gene (reference sequence). The V segment lost 5 bases and the J segment 3 bases; nucleotides outside the gene matches: 10. CDR3 size: 15 residues. The CDR3 nucleotides read TGCAGTGCTCCGATCACACGGGACAGGGGCTACGAGCAGTACTTC. Encoded protein: CSAPITRDRGYEQYF.

Of note for this clonotype: Likely a read error: the CDR3 ends without its conserved phenylalanine or tryptophan. The chain joins TRBV6-2 or TRBV6-3 to TRBJ1-1; D gene ambiguous. CDR3 length: 13 amino acids. V was cut by 6 bases and J by 6 bases, with 14 bases left in between. CDR1 is MNHEY and CDR2 is SVGEGT in the germline V gene. The CDR3 reads CASSFLGVSEAFS. CDR3 nucleotides: TGTGCCAGCAGCTTCCTTGGGGTGTCTGAAGCTTTCTCT.

This clonotype was seen many times. The chain uses TRBV4-1 and TRBJ1-1; possibly TRBD1 for D (6 bases). Germline V gene lookup returns CDR1 MGHRA and CDR2 YSYEKL. Trimming stripped 8 bases from V and 4 bases from J, with 20 bases between. This CDR3 comprises 15 residues. Here the CDR3 DNA reads TGCGCCAGCTCCCCCTCGGACAGTTTGAGCACTGAAGCTTTCTTT. It is translated as CASSPSDSLSTEAFF.

This clonotype was seen at least ten times. The chain employs TRBV9 and TRBJ2-7, with D unresolved. The CDR3 covers 11 residues. The V gene lost 7 bases and the J gene lost 3 bases, with 8 bases spanning the gap. Germline assignment: CDR1 SGDLS and CDR2 YYNGEE. In DNA, the CDR3 is TGTGCCAGCGGGAAGCGCTACGAGCAGTACTTC. Its protein is CASGKRYEQYF. The entire variable domain, with the rest obtained from reference TRBV9 and TRBJ2-7, is as follows: DSGVTQTPKHLITATGQRVTLRCSPRSGDLSVYWYQQSLDQGLQFLIQYYNGEERAKGNILERFSAQQFPDLHSELNLSSLELGDSALYFCASGKRYEQYFGPGTRLTVT.

This clonotype has more than one count but fewer than ten. V and J are TRBV3-1 and TRBJ1-5, with 7 bases that match TRBD1. Germline V gene lookup returns CDR1 LGHDT and CDR2 YNNKEL (reference sequence). The CDR3 is 22 residues long. The V gene end was trimmed by 0 bases and the J gene end by 0 bases; junction bases not matched to a gene: 20. Here the CDR3 DNA reads TGTGCCAGCAGCCAAGAGGAGGGGACAGTCGGCTCGGAAAATTATAGCAATCAGCCCCAGCATTTT. This sequence encodes CASSQEEGTVGSENYSNQPQHF.

The chain recombines TRBV19 with TRBJ1-5; maybe TRBD1 (5 bases). CDR1 is LNHDA and CDR2 is SQIVND in the germline V gene (reference sequence). V was trimmed by 4 bases and J by 4 bases, leaving 11 bases between them. This CDR3 has 14 amino acids. CDR3 in amino acids: CASSKIQENQPQHF. In DNA form, the CDR3 reads TGTGCCAGTAGTAAGATACAGGAGAATCAGCCCCAGCATTTT.

This clonotype was counted ten times or more. The chain employs TRBV11-3 and TRBJ2-7, with D perhaps matching TRBD1 or TRBD2 (5 bases each). The CDR3 loop spans 11 amino acids. Germline lookup yields CDR1 SGHNT and CDR2 YENEEA. V lost 2 bases to trimming and J lost 12 bases, with 11 bases between them. In nucleotides, the CDR3 is TGTGCCAGCAGCTTATCCGCAGGGAGGTACTTC. Protein: CASSLSAGRYF.

This clonotype has a handful of counts. This chain links TRBV30 with TRBJ1-3, with D possibly TRBD1 on 5 matching bases. Germline V lookup: CDR1 GTSNPN, CDR2 SVGIG (reference sequence). This CDR3 contains 15 residues. V was shortened by 4 bases and J by 0 bases, with 13 bases between the two germline ends. The CDR3 protein is CAWKAGRNSGNTIYF. The CDR3 nucleotides are TGTGCCTGGAAAGCGGGACGGAACTCTGGAAACACCATATATTTT.

This clonotype was picked up many times. CDR3 in amino acids: CASSPRGQDQETQYF. CDR3 nucleotide sequence: TGTGCCAGCAGCCCCCGAGGACAGGACCAAGAGACCCAGTACTTC. V is TRBV9 and J is TRBJ2-5; TRBD1 matches at 7 bases. The CDR3 is 15 residues long. J gave up 0 bases and V 4 bases, and 6 bases lay outside the gene matches. Germline V gives CDR1 SGDLS, CDR2 YYNGEE. The variable domain in full, completed from reference TRBV9 and TRBJ2-5, reads DSGVTQTPKHLITATGQRVTLRCSPRSGDLSVYWYQQSLDQGLQFLIQYYNGEERAKGNILERFSAQQFPDLHSELNLSSLELGDSALYFCASSPRGQDQETQYFGPGTRLLVL.

This clonotype was detected many times. The chain carries TRBV19 and TRBJ2-2, with a tentative D call TRBD1 (5 bases). V was clipped by 8 bases and J by 3 bases, with 13 bases between them. The CDR3 is 14 residues long. Germline CDR1 and CDR2: LNHDA and SQIVND (reference sequence). CDR3 protein: CASGPPGYTGELFF. The DNA of the CDR3 is TGTGCCAGTGGGCCTCCAGGGTACACCGGGGAGCTGTTTTTT.

This clonotype showed up many times. The rearrangement joins TRBV20-1 to TRBJ2-7; D call uncertain. The CDR3 runs to 14 residues. From germline, CDR1 is DFQATT and CDR2 SNEGSKA (reference sequence). The germline V and J ends were trimmed by 3 bases and 6 bases, with 18 bases remaining between them. The CDR3 DNA follows: TGCAGTGCTAGTCTCGGGCTAGATTCGGGCGAGCAGTACTTC. Its translation: CSASLGLDSGEQYF.

This clonotype was detected many times. This rearrangement joins TRBV29-1 to TRBJ2-2; TRBD1 might be the D (6 bases). V was clipped by 4 bases and J by 2 bases, with 11 bases between them. The CDR3 length is 14 residues. CDR1 and CDR2 (germline): SQVTM, ANQGSEA. Here the CDR3 DNA reads TGCAGCGTTGTTGGACAGATCAACACCGGGGAGCTGTTTTTT. It encodes CSVVGQINTGELFF.

This clonotype was seen ten or more times. This chain uses TRBV4-3 with TRBJ2-5; no clear D. There are 15 residues in the CDR3. Per the germline V gene, CDR1 is LGHNA and CDR2 is YSLEER. V was trimmed by 3 bases and J by 5 bases, leaving 16 bases between them. For the CDR3, the DNA is TGCGCCAGCAGCCAGGAATTGGACCTCCTGGAGACCCAGTACTTC. It codes for CASSQELDLLETQYF.

This clonotype came up many times. The chain has TRBV7-8 and TRBJ1-1; TRBD1 might be the D (5 bases). This CDR3 spans 15 amino acids. Between the trimmed V and J ends, which lost 1 base and 0 bases, there was a span of 9 bases. CDR1 and CDR2 (germline): SGHVS, FQNEAQ. DNA for the CDR3: TGTGCCAGCAGCTTAGAGGGGACTATGAACACTGAAGCTTTCTTT. Its translation: CASSLEGTMNTEAFF. Full variable domain (missing parts from reference TRBV7-8 and TRBJ1-1): GAGVSQSPRYKVAKRGQDVALRCDPISGHVSLFWYQQALGQGPEFLTYFQNEAQLDKSGLPSDRFFAERPEGSVSTLKIQRTQQEDSAVYLCASSLEGTMNTEAFFGQGTRLTVV.

This sequence joins TRBV20-1 and TRBJ2-5; 9 positions agree with TRBD1. Germline V gives CDR1 DFQATT, CDR2 SNEGSKA (reference sequence). The V and J ends lost 5 bases and 3 bases, in that order; junction bases with no gene match: 4. The CDR3 sequence is 13 residues long. The CDR3 coding sequence is TGCAGTGCTCCCCGGACAGGGGAAGAGACCCAGTACTTC. It yields the protein CSAPRTGEETQYF.

This clonotype was detected many times. The chain employs TRBV6-2 or TRBV6-3 and TRBJ2-5; tentatively, D is TRBD1 or TRBD2 (5 bases each). V was trimmed by 0 bases and J by 1 base, leaving 18 bases between them. Germline CDR1 is MNHEY and CDR2 is SVGEGT. This CDR3 has 18 residues. The CDR3 bases are TGTGCCAGCAGTTACTCTTACCTCCCCAGGGACGTCCAAGAGACCCAGTACTTC. Translation gives CASSYSYLPRDVQETQYF.

V is TRBV24-1 and J is TRBJ2-5; TRBD2 aligns across 13 bases. This CDR3 has 19 residues. J lost 5 bases, V lost 2 bases, and 13 bases had no gene match. CDR1 and CDR2 (germline): KGHDR, SFDVKD. The CDR3 nucleotides are TGTGCCACCAGTGATTATGGTGGGACTAGCGGGATCGTCGGTGAGACCCAGTACTTC. It yields the protein CATSDYGGTSGIVGETQYF.

This clonotype was detected many times. The rearrangement links TRBV11-2 to TRBJ1-5, with D tentatively TRBD1 (5 bases). Germline CDR1 SGHAT, CDR2 FQNNGV. Trimming took off 0 bases at V and 7 bases at J, with 13 bases between the two ends. The CDR3 runs 15 residues. CDR3 DNA sequence: TGTGCCAGCAGCTTAGATAGTGGACAACTACAGCCCCAGCATTTT. This sequence encodes CASSLDSGQLQPQHF. The full variable domain, rest sourced from reference TRBV11-2 and TRBJ1-5, is EAGVAQSPRYKIIEKRQSVAFWCNPISGHATLYWYQQILGQGPKLLIQFQNNGVVDDSQLPKDRFSAERLKGVDSTLKIQPAKLEDSAVYLCASSLDSGQLQPQHFGDGTRLSIL.